The subject of this entry is one T cell receptor beta chain. Its antigen is still unknown. Each donor's status was that of a healthy bone marrow donor. Nominal health characterized the donors when sampled, though unrecorded immune exposures were likely. The length of the CDR3 is 16 residues. V lost 4 bases and J 2 bases, leaving 19 bases between the germline ends. The germline CDR1 and CDR2 sequences are SGHDT and YYEEEE. PCR involved 60 Vbeta and 13 Jbeta primers. Profiled with immunoSEQ multiplex PCR; TCRdb holds only in-frame clones, not every one. Among some 100,000 clones listed, 65% to 85% were seen once. The data were obtained in a study of cytomegalovirus exposure and HLA in healthy donors. Findings and limits, study-wide: Researchers reported that a few CMV-associated chains were confirmed in vitro as CMV antigen-specific. Prior analysis indicated that the majority of TCR beta V segments exhibited productivity approximately 87% or approximately 30% of the time.

The TCR comes from a man between 18 and 35 years old in good health and CMV-seronegative. The chain couples TRBV5-6 to TRBJ2-7; a possible D gene is TRBD2 (5 bases). The source material was PBMCs. The CDR3: CASSPWARGPTYEQYF. DNA for the CDR3: TGTGCCAGCAGCCCCTGGGCTCGCGGGCCCACCTACGAGCAGTACTTC.